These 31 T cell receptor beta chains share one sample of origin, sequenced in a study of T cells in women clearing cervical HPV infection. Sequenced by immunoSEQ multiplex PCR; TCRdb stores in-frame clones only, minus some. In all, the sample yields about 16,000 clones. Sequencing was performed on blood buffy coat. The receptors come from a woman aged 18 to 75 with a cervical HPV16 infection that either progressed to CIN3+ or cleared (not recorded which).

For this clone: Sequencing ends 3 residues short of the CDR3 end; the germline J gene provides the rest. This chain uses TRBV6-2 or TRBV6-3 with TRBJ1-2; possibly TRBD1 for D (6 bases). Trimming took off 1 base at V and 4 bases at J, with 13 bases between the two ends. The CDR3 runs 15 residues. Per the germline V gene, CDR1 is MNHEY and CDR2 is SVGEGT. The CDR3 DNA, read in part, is TGTGCCAGCAGTTACTTCGGCAGGGGTGGCTATGGC. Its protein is CASSYFGRGGYG. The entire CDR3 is CASSYFGRGGYGYTF.

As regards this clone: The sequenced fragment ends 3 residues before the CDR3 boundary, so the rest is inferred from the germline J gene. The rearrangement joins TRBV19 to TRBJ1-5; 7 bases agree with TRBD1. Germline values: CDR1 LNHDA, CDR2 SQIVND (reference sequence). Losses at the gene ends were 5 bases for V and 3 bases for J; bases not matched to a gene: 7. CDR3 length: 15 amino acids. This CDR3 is CASSSGTASNQPQHF. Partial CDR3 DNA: TGTGCCAGTAGTTCTGGGACAGCGTCCAATCAGCCC.

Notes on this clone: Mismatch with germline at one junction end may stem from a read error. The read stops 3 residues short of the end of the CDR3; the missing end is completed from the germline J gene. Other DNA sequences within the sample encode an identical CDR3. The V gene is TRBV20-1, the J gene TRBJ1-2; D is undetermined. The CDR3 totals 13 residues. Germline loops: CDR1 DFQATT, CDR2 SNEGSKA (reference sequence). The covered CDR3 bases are TGCAGTGCTAGACCCTCCTCCGACTATGGG. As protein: CSARPSSDYG. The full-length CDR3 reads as CSARPSSDYGYTF.

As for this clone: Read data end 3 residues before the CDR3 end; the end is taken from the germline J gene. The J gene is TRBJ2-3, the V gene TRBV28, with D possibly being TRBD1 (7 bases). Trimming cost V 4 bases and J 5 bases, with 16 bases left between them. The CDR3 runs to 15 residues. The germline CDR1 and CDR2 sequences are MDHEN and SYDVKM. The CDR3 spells CASSSPEGAGDTQYF. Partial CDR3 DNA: TGTGCCAGCAGTTCCCCGGAGGGGGCAGGAGATACG.

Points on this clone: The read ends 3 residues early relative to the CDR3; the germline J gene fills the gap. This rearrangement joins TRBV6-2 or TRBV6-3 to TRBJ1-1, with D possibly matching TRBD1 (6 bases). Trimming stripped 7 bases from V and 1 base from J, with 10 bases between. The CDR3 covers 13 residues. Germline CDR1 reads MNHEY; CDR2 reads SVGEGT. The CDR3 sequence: CASKPDRNTEAFF. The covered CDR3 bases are TGTGCCAGCAAACCGGACAGGAACACTGAA.

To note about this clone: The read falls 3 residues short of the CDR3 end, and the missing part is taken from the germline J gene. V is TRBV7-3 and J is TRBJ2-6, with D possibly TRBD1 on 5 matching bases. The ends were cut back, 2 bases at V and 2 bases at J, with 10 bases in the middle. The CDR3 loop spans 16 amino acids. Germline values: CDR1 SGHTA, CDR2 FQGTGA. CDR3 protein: CASSLLRGTGANVLTF. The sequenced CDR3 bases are TGTGCCAGCAGCTTACTTAGGGGAACTGGGGCCAACGTC. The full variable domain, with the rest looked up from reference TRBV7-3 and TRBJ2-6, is GAGVSQTPSNKVTEKGKYVELRCDPISGHTALYWYRQSLGQGPEFLIYFQGTGAADDSGLPNDRFFAVRPEGSVSTLKIQRTERGDSAVYLCASSLLRGTGANVLTFGAGSRLTVL.

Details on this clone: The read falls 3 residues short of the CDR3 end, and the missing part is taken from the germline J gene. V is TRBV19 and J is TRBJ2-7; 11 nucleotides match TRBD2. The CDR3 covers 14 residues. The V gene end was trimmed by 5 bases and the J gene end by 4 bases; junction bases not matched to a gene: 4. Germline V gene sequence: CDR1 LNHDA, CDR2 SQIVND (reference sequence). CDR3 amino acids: CASSGLAGTYEQYF. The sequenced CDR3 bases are TGTGCCAGTAGTGGACTAGCGGGCACTTACGAG.

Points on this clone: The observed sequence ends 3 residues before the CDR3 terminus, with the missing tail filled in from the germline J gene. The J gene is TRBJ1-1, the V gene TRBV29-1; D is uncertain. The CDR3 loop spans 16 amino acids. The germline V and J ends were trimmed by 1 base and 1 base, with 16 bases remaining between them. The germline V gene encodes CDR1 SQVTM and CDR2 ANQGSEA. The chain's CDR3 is CSVEGRHLLRNTEAFF. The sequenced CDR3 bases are TGCAGCGTTGAAGGCCGACACCTACTTAGGAACACTGAA.

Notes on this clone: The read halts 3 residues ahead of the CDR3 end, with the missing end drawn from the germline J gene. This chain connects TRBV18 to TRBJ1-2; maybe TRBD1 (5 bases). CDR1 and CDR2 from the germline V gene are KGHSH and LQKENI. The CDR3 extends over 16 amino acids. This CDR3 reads CASSTVPGLALHDYTF. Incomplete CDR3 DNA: TGTGCCAGCTCAACTGTACCGGGACTAGCACTTCATGAC. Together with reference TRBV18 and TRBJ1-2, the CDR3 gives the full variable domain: NAGVMQNPRHLVRRRGQEARLRCSPMKGHSHVYWYRQLPEEGLKFMVYLQKENIIDESGMPKERFSAEFPKEGPSILRIQQVVRGDSAAYFCASSTVPGLALHDYTFGSGTRLTVV.

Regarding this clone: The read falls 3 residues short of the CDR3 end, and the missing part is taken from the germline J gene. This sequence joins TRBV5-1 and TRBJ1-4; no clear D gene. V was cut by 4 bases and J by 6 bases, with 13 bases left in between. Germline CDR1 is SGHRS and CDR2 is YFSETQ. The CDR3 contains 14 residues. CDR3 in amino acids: CASSQRRADEKLFF. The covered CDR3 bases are TGCGCCAGCAGCCAAAGAAGGGCAGATGAAAAA. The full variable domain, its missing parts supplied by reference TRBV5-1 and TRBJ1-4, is KAGVTQTPRYLIKTRGQQVTLSCSPISGHRSVSWYQQTPGQGLQFLFEYFSETQRNKGNFPGRFSGRQFSNSRSEMNVSTLELGDSALYLCASSQRRADEKLFFGSGTQLSVL.

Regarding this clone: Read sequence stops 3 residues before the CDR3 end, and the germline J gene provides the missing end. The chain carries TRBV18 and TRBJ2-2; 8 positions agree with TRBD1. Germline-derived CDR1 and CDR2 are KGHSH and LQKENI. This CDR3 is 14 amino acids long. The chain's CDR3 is CASSLTGAGSPLFF. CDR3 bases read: TGTGCCAGCTCGCTGACAGGGGCGGGATCACCG. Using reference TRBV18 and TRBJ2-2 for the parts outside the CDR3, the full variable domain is NAGVMQNPRHLVRRRGQEARLRCSPMKGHSHVYWYRQLPEEGLKFMVYLQKENIIDESGMPKERFSAEFPKEGPSILRIQQVVRGDSAAYFCASSLTGAGSPLFFGEGSRLTVL.

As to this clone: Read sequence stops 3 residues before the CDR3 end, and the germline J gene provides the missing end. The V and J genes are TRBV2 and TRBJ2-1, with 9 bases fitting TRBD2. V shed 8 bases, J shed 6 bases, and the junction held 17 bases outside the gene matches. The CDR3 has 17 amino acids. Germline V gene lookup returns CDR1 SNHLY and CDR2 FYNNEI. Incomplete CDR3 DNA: TGTGCCAGCGGCCAGGGTCTAGGAACTAGCGGGCGCAATGAG. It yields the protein CASGQGLGTSGRNE. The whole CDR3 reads CASGQGLGTSGRNEQFF. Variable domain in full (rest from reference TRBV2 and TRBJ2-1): EPEVTQTPSHQVTQMGQEVILRCVPISNHLYFYWYRQILGQKVEFLVSFYNNEISEKSEIFDDQFSVERPDGSNFTLKIRSTKLEDSAMYFCASGQGLGTSGRNEQFFGPGTRLTVL.

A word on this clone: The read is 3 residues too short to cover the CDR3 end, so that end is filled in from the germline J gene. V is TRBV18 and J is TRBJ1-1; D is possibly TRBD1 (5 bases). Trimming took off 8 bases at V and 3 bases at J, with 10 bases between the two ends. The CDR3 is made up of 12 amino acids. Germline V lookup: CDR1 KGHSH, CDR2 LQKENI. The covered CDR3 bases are TGTGCCAGCGACTGGGGGGACACTGAA. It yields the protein CASDWGDTE. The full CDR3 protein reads CASDWGDTEAFF. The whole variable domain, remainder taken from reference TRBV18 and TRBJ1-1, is NAGVMQNPRHLVRRRGQEARLRCSPMKGHSHVYWYRQLPEEGLKFMVYLQKENIIDESGMPKERFSAEFPKEGPSILRIQQVVRGDSAAYFCASDWGDTEAFFGQGTRLTVV.

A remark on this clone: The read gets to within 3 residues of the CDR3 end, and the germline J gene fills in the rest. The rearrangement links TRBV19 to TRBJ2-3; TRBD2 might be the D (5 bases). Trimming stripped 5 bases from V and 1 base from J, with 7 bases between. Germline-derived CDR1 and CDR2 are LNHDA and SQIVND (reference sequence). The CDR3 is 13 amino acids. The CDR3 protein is CASSPAGTDTQYF. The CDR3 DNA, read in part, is TGTGCCAGTAGTCCAGCGGGCACAGATACG.

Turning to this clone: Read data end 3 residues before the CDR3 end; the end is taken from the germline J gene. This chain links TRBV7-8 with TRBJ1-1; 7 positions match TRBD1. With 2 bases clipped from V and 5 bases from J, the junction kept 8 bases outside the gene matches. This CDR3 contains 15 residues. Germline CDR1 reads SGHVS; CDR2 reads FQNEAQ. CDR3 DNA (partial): TGTGCCAGCAGCTTAACAACAGGGGCTTGGACTGAA. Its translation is CASSLTTGAWTE. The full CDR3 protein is CASSLTTGAWTEAFF.

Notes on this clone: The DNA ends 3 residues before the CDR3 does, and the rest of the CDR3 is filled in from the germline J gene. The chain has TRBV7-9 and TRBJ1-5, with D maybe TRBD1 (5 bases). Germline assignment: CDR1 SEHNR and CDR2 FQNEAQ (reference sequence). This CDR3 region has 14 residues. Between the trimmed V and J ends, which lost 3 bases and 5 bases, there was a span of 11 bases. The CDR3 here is CASSLHGGDQPQHF. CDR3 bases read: TGTGCCAGCAGCTTGCACGGGGGTGATCAGCCC. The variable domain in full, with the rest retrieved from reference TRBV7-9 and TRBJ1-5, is DTGVSQNPRHKITKRGQNVTFRCDPISEHNRLYWYRQTLGQGPEFLTYFQNEAQLEKSRLLSDRFSAERPKGSFSTLEIQRTEQGDSAMYLCASSLHGGDQPQHFGDGTRLSIL.

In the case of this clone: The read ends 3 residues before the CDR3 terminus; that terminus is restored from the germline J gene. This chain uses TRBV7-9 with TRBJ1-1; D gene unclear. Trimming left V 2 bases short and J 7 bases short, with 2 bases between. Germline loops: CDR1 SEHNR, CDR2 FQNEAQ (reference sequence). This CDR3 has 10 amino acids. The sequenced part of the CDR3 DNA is TGTGCCAGCAGCTTATATGAA. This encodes CASSLYE. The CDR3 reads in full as CASSLYEAFF.

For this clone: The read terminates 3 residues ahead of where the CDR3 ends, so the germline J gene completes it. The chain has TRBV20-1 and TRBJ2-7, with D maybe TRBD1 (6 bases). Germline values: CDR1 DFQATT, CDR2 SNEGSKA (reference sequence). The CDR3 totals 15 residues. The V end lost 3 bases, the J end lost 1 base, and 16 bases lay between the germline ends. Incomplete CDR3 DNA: TGCAGTGCTAGGACAGGACTGCCACCGTCCTACGAG. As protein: CSARTGLPPSYE. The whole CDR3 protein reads CSARTGLPPSYEQYF.

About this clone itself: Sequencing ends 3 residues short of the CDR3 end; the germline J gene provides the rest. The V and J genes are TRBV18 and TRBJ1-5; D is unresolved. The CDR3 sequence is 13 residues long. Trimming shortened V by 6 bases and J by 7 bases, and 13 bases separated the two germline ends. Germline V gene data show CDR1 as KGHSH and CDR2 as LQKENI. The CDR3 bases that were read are TGTGCCAGCTCCCACGACACGCTCCAGCCC. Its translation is CASSHDTLQP. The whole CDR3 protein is CASSHDTLQPQHF.

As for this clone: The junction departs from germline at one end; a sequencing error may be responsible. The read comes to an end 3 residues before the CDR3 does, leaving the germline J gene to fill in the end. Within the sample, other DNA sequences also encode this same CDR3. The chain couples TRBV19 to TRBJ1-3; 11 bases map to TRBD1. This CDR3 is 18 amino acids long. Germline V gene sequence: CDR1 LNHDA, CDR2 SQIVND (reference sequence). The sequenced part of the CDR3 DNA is TGTGCCAGTAGTGTTGGACAGGGGGCCCCTTTCTCTGGAAACACA. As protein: CASSVGQGAPFSGNT. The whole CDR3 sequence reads CASSVGQGAPFSGNTIYF. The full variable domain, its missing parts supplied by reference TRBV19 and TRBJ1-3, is DGGITQSPKYLFRKEGQNVTLSCEQNLNHDAMYWYRQDPGQGLRLIYYSQIVNDFQKGDIAEGYSVSREKKESFPLTVTSAQKNPTAFYLCASSVGQGAPFSGNTIYFGEGSWLTVV.

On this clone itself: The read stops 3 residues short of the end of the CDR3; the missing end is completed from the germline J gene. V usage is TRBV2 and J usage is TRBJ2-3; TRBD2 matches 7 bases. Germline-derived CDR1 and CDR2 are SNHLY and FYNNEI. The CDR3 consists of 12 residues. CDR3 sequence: CASTRGEATQYF. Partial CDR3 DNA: TGTGCCAGCACCCGGGGGGAGGCGACG.

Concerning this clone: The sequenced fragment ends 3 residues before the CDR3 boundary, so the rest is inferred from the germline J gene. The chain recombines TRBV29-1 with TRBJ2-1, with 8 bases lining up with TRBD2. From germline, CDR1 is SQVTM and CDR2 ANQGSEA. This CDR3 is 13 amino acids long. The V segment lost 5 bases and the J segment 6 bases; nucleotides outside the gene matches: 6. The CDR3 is CSVRSGGFNEQFF. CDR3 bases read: TGCAGCGTTCGGAGCGGGGGTTTCAATGAG.

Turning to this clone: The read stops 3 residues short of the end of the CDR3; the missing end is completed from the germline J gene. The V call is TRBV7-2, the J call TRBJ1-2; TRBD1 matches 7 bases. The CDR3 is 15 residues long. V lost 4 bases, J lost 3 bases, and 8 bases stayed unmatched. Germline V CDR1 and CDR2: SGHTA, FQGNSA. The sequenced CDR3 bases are TGTGCCAGCAGCTCTTTGGGACAGACTTACTATGGC. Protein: CASSSLGQTYYG. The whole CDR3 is CASSSLGQTYYGYTF.

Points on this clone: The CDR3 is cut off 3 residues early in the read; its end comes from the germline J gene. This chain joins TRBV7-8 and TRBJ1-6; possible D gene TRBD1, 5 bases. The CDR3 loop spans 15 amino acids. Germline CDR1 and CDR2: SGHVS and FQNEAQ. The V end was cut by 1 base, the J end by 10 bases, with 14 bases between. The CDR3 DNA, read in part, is TGTGCCAGCAGCTTAGAAGCAGGGATGCGGTCACCC. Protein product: CASSLEAGMRSP. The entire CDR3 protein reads CASSLEAGMRSPLHF. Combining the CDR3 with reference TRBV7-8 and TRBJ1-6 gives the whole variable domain GAGVSQSPRYKVAKRGQDVALRCDPISGHVSLFWYQQALGQGPEFLTYFQNEAQLDKSGLPSDRFFAERPEGSVSTLKIQRTQQEDSAVYLCASSLEAGMRSPLHFGNGTRLTVT.

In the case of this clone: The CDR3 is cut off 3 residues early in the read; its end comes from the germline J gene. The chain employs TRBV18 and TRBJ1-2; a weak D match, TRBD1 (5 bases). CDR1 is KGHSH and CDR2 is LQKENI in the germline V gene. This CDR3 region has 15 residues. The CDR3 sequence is CASRAQGASYNDYTF. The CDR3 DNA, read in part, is TGTGCCAGCCGAGCCCAGGGAGCCTCCTACAATGAC.

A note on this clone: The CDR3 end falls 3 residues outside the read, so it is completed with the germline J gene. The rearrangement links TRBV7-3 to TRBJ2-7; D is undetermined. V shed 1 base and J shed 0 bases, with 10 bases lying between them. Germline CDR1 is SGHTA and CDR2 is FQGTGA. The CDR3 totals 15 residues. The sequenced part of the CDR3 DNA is TGTGCCAGCAGCTTAATTGCGGTGAGCTCCTACGAG. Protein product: CASSLIAVSSYE. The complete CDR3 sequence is CASSLIAVSSYEQYF. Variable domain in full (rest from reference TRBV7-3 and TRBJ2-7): GAGVSQTPSNKVTEKGKYVELRCDPISGHTALYWYRQSLGQGPEFLIYFQGTGAADDSGLPNDRFFAVRPEGSVSTLKIQRTERGDSAVYLCASSLIAVSSYEQYFGPGTRLTVT.

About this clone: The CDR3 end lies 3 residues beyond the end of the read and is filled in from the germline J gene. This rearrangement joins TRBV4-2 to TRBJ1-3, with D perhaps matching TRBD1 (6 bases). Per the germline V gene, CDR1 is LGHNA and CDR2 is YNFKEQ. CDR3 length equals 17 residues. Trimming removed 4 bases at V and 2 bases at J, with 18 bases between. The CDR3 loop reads CASSPQQGAGPGNTIYF. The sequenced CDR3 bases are TGTGCCAGCAGCCCCCAACAGGGCGCGGGCCCTGGAAACACC.

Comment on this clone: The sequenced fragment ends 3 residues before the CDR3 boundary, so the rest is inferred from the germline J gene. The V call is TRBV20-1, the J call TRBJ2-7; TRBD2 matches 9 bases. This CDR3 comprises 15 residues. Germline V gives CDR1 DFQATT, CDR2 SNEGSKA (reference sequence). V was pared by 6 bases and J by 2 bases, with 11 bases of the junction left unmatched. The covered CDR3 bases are TGCAGTGCCGCCTCCCTTAGCGGGGGCGCCTACGAG. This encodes CSAASLSGGAYE. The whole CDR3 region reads CSAASLSGGAYEQYF.

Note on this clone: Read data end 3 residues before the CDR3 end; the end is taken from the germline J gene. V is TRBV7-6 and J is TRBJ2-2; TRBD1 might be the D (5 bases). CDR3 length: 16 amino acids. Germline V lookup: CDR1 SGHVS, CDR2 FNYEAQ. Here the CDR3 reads CASSRHRTPNNSPLFF. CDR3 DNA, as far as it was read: TGTGCCAGCAGTCGACATAGGACACCAAATAATTCACCG. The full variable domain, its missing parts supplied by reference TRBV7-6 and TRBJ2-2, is GAGVSQSPRYKVTKRGQDVALRCDPISGHVSLYWYRQALGQGPEFLTYFNYEAQQDKSGLPNDRFSAERPEGSISTLTIQRTEQRDSAMYRCASSRHRTPNNSPLFFGEGSRLTVL.

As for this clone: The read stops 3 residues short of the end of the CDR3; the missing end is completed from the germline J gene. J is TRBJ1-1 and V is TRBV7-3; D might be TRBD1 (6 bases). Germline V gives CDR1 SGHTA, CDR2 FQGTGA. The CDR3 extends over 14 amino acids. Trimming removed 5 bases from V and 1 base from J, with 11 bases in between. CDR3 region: CASSPGHQNTEAFF. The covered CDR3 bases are TGTGCCAGCAGCCCGGGACACCAGAACACTGAA.

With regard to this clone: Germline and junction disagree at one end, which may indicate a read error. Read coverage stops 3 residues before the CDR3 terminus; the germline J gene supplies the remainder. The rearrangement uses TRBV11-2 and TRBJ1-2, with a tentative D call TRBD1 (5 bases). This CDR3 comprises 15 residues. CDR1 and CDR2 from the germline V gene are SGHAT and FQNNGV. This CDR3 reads CVSSLEVRGIGGYTF. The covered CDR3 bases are TGTGTCAGCAGCTTAGAGGTTCGGGGGATAGGCGGC.